Below are 14 T cell receptor beta chains sequenced from a single sample in a study of shared clonotypes between healthy human individuals. Sequencing used immunoSEQ multiplex PCR; TCRdb keeps in-frame clones, though not all of them. The table includes some 2,500,000 clones, approximately 93% detected once. Material for sequencing was naive CD4+ T cells from PBMCs. Specified subset: CD45RA+ positively selected. These receptors came from a man aged 18 to 30 in good health. Some clones in this sample may be carry-over from other donors' samples.

The chain uses TRBV18 and TRBJ2-5; D is perhaps TRBD1 (6 bases). Germline-derived CDR1 and CDR2 are KGHSH and LQKENI. V was pared by 6 bases and J by 1 base, with 12 bases between. The CDR3 is made up of 14 amino acids. The CDR3 sequence is CASSLQGSQETQYF. In DNA, the CDR3 is TGTGCCAGCTCCCTGCAGGGGTCCCAAGAGACCCAGTACTTC.

The genes are TRBV9 and TRBJ2-2; D is unclear. CDR3 length equals 13 residues. Germline CDR1 is SGDLS and CDR2 is YYNGEE. Trimming left V 4 bases short and J 1 base short, with 5 bases between. The CDR3 protein is CASSRQNTGELFF. The DNA of the CDR3 is TGTGCCAGCAGCCGACAGAACACCGGGGAGCTGTTTTTT.

For the CDR3, the DNA is TGTGCCAGCAGCGTTAAACAGGGACAGGGTCAGCCCCAGCATTTT. It translates to CASSVKQGQGQPQHF. The rearrangement uses TRBV7-8 and TRBJ1-5, with 9 nucleotides matching TRBD1. The CDR3 is made up of 15 amino acids. The V gene's germline CDR1 is SGHVS and CDR2 FQNEAQ. The V gene end was trimmed by 5 bases and the J gene end by 6 bases; junction bases not matched to a gene: 8.

The chain recombines TRBV2 with TRBJ2-5; D unresolved. The J call is uncertain, as TRBJ2-7 better fits the DNA end. CDR3 size: 14 residues. The germline CDR1 and CDR2 sequences are SNHLY and FYNNEI. The CDR3 nucleotides are TGTGCCAGCAGTGTGGCGGACCAACACTACGAGCAGTACTTC. Amino acid sequence: CASSVADQHYEQYF.

This chain connects TRBV5-1 to TRBJ2-2; possible D gene TRBD2, 6 bases. The CDR3 runs to 14 residues. Trimming removed 6 bases from V and 0 bases from J, with 9 bases in between. The germline gives CDR1 SGHRS, CDR2 YFSETQ. In DNA, the CDR3 is TGCGCCAGCAAGGGACTTCCGAACACCGGGGAGCTGTTTTTT. Encoded protein: CASKGLPNTGELFF.

V is TRBV15 and J is TRBJ2-7; TRBD1 or TRBD2 may be the D gene (5 bases each). Germline CDR1 and CDR2: LNHNV and YYDKDF (reference sequence). This CDR3 has 14 residues. V was shortened by 0 bases and J by 2 bases, with 8 bases between the two germline ends. Written as DNA, the CDR3 is TGTGCCACCAGCAGAGAGCCGGGGCCCTACGAGCAGTACTTC. Translating gives CATSREPGPYEQYF. The variable domain in full, with the rest retrieved from reference TRBV15 and TRBJ2-7, is DAMVIQNPRYQVTQFGKPVTLSCSQTLNHNVMYWYQQKSSQAPKLLFHYYDKDFNNEADTPDNFQSRRPNTSFCFLDIRSPGLGDTAMYLCATSREPGPYEQYFGPGTRLTVT.

This chain uses TRBV5-1 with TRBJ2-3; the D call may be TRBD1 or TRBD2 (6 bases each). This CDR3 region has 16 residues. V shed 4 bases and J shed 3 bases, with 18 bases lying between them. CDR1 and CDR2 (germline): SGHRS, YFSETQ. In nucleotides, the CDR3 is TGCGCCAGCAGCCAAACACTAGGAGGGGGGACAGATACGCAGTATTTT. Protein sequence: CASSQTLGGGTDTQYF.

The chain employs TRBV2 and TRBJ2-7, with D uncertain. Germline-derived CDR1 and CDR2 are SNHLY and FYNNEI. The length of the CDR3 is 10 residues. The ends were cut back, 3 bases at V and 6 bases at J, with 3 bases in the middle. The CDR3 spells CASSDSEQYF. The CDR3 DNA sequence: TGTGCCAGCAGTGACAGCGAGCAGTACTTC.

The rearrangement links TRBV2 to TRBJ1-2; TRBD1 might be the D (5 bases). Germline V gives CDR1 SNHLY, CDR2 FYNNEI. The CDR3 consists of 16 residues. Trimming cost V 0 bases and J 3 bases, with 14 bases left between them. Written as DNA, the CDR3 is TGTGCCAGCAGTGAAGCCCGTAATTCGGGGGACTATGGCTACACCTTC. Translation: CASSEARNSGDYGYTF.

J is TRBJ1-5 and V is TRBV28, with D tentatively TRBD1 (6 bases). The germline CDR1 and CDR2 sequences are MDHEN and SYDVKM. This CDR3 spans 16 amino acids. V was shortened by 8 bases and J by 0 bases, with 17 bases between the two germline ends. CDR3 residues: CASGRPGQYSNQPQHF. CDR3 sequence (DNA): TGTGCCAGCGGGAGGCCGGGACAATATAGCAATCAGCCCCAGCATTTT.

This sequence joins TRBV11-3 and TRBJ2-3, with D maybe TRBD1 (6 bases). Trimming took off 5 bases at V and 4 bases at J, with 22 bases between the two ends. There are 17 residues in the CDR3. Per the germline V gene, CDR1 is SGHNT and CDR2 is YENEEA. CDR3 in amino acids: CASSLGRVRGYSDTQYF. As DNA, the CDR3 is TGTGCCAGCAGCCTAGGACGGGTCAGGGGCTATTCAGATACGCAGTATTTT.

This chain uses TRBV5-1 with TRBJ1-2; D gene ambiguous. CDR1 and CDR2 (germline): SGHRS, YFSETQ. V lost 0 bases and J 3 bases, leaving 6 bases between the germline ends. The CDR3 has 13 amino acids. The CDR3 reads CASSLAQHYGYTF. In nucleotides, the CDR3 is TGCGCCAGCAGCTTGGCACAGCACTATGGCTACACCTTC.

This chain joins TRBV28 and TRBJ2-7, with TRBD1 identical over 7 bases. Germline V gene sequence: CDR1 MDHEN, CDR2 SYDVKM. The CDR3 runs 17 residues. Trimming at V came to 6 bases and at J to 0 bases, leaving 14 bases not matched to a gene. CDR3 region: CASSPPPTGPSSYEQYF. The CDR3 nucleotides read TGTGCCAGCAGCCCCCCCCCGACAGGGCCAAGCTCCTACGAGCAGTACTTC.

The chain employs TRBV6-6 and TRBJ1-3; D possibly corresponds to TRBD1 (6 bases). The V gene lost 5 bases and the J gene lost 3 bases, with 17 bases spanning the gap. The germline V gene encodes CDR1 MNHNY and CDR2 SVGAGI (reference sequence). CDR3 length: 16 residues. CDR3 nucleotide sequence: TGTGCCAGCAGTGCCGCAACAGGGATAGTTGGAAACACCATATATTTT. It yields the protein CASSAATGIVGNTIYF.